Described below is a single T cell receptor (beta chain) sequence and its context. This entry is derived from a study of T cells in severe cutaneous drug reactions. Carbamazepine had induced Stevens-Johnson syndrome or toxic epidermal necrolysis in the sequenced donors. The V gene's germline CDR1 is MGHRA and CDR2 YSYEKL. The CDR3 loop spans 16 amino acids. The iRepertoire multiplex PCR system with TCR subtype-specific primers built both bulk and single-cell libraries. TCRdb re-called the multiplex PCR reads and catalogs CDR3 proteins one per entry, DNA excluded. The table gives about 21,000 distinct CDR3 sequences; the top ten clones make up approximately 7% of it.

The chain carries TRBV4-1 and TRBJ2-5; TCRdb indicates TRBD2, and absent DNA this call remains unverified. This sequence was found in a human donor with toxic epidermal necrolysis, a severe cutaneous drug reaction. The sample taken for sequencing was PBMCs. CDR3 amino acids: CASSQGGGGSQETQYF.